This TCR beta chain came from a study of CD8+ T cells in alopecia areata listed by TCRdb under 2018. Broadly, across the study: The treated patients took part in an open-label pilot trial in which moderate-to-severe alopecia areata was treated with oral tofacitinib at 5 to 10 mg twice daily. Tofacitinib was given for 6 to 18 months, followed by 6 months of follow-up off drug to assess delayed response and recurrence. In treated patients, disease severity was measured using the SALT score, which gives the percentage of scalp surface area affected. In both human patients and the C3H/HeJ mouse model, the study applied high-throughput TCRbeta sequencing to look at T cell clonal expansion in alopecia areata. Human TCRbeta sequencing covered scalp tissue and sorted CD4+ and CD8+ peripheral blood T cells from patchy and totalis/universalis alopecia areata patients and healthy controls. Biopsies were taken from tofacitinib-treated patients at baseline and at 4 and 24 weeks of treatment, and a later scalp biopsy was taken in several of the tofacitinib-treated patients. Clonality in the scalp was compared among normal scalp (n=4), patchy alopecia areata scalp (n=8), and alopecia totalis/universalis scalp (n=8). RNA was obtained with the PAXgene miRNA kit for fixed scalp, the miRNeasy kit for PBMCs, and the RNeasy kit for mouse skin. TCRbeta CDR3 regions were amplified by immunoSEQ multiplex PCR with 35 Vbeta forward and 13 Jbeta reverse primers.

The method behind the library was the immunoSEQ multiplex PCR assay. RNA was extracted from all samples and reverse transcribed into cDNA as template for TCR sequencing. SuperScript III was used to make first-strand cDNA, primed with a 2:1 mix of oligo-dT and random hexamers. A synthetic immune receptor repertoire was used to measure amplification bias, and any remaining bias was corrected computationally. The paper's processing steps were these. Raw reads were preprocessed for error removal, and CDR3 was defined according to IMGT conventions as running from the conserved cysteine to phenylalanine. To get clonality, Shannon entropy was normalized by log2 of the number of productive unique TCRs and the result was subtracted from 1. Whether scalp clones were CD4 or CD8 was inferred by matching scalp TCRbeta sequences against CD4 and CD8 repertoires sorted from blood. TCRdb stores this immuneACCESS table with in-frame sequences only. Part of the clones is absent; in the studies checked, under half of the shortfall reflects unresolved V genes, and no reason is known for the rest. The D gene and trimming were derived from the DNA, and the V and J assignments and clone size from that table. The sample table contains 150,000 to 200,000 clones; only one count was recorded for about three fifths of them. Together, the top ten hold approximately 16% of the sample.

A word on this clone: It has no known antigen specificity. The sample holds no much larger clone one base away, and base qualities are not on file.

Read against the paper, the sample's treatment or condition label means: oral pan-JAK inhibitor, 5-10 mg twice daily. Lesional scalp punch biopsies and peripheral blood were collected from alopecia areata patients. PBMCs were separated by density centrifugation and stained for CD3, CD4 and CD8, after which CD4+ and CD8+ T cells were sorted on a FACSAria. What the study reported, not specific to this receptor: Higher clonality and more expanded CD8+ clones were observed in lesional scalp than in normal scalp, particularly in alopecia totalis/universalis, a finding suggestive of antigenic drive. During tofacitinib treatment, many expanded lesional clones stuck around in both scalp and blood, and this persistence may partly explain why relapse happens after treatment is stopped. Scalp TCR repertoire analysis is complicated because resident alphabeta T cells in normal human skin are also sequenced, whereas mouse skin is dominated by gammadelta T cells. Tofacitinib significantly decreased scalp clonality and the number of expanded CD8+ clones among the top 100 scalp clones. Shared TCR sequences between patients were less evident than in mice, which may be partly attributable to HLA diversity in the patient population. Because the treated cohort was small and included a single nonresponder, larger studies are needed to assess links between baseline CD8+ expansion and response.

Counted from cysteine to phenylalanine, this CDR3 has 13 amino acids. The kept DNA is CDR3 alone, 39 bases in frame from the first base. CDR1 and CDR2 (SGDLS, YYNGEE) derive from the germline V gene. Cut back by 0 bases and 5 bases, the V and J ends lie 8 bases apart. This material consisted of CD4+ T cells sorted from blood, taken at approximately week 61, from a patient treated with tofacitinib. The receptor's source is a human donor with alopecia areata. Recombination connected TRBV9 to TRBJ2-5; the D segment could be TRBD2, given 5 matching bases. CDR3 loop: CASSVATGETQYF. The DNA reads TGTGCCAGCAGCGTAGCTACGGGGGAGACCCAGTACTTC.